This T cell receptor beta chain was captured in a study of cytomegalovirus exposure and HLA in healthy donors. The length of the CDR3 is 14 residues. The ends lost 5 bases at V and 5 bases at J; junction bases unmatched: 10. Germline V gives CDR1 SGHNT, CDR2 YYREEE (reference sequence). PCR was performed using 60 Vbeta and 13 Jbeta primers. Libraries were prepared by immunoSEQ multiplex PCR; TCRdb keeps only in-frame clonotypes and omits some of them. The sample has around 100,000 clones, 74% seen once. The sample taken for sequencing was PBMCs. The sequence came from a man aged 50-59 years in good health and CMV-seropositive. The V call is TRBV5-4, the J call TRBJ2-7; 7 positions agree with TRBD1. CDR3 DNA sequence: TGTGCCAGCAGGAGGACGACAGGGAGCCACGAGCAGTACTTC. Translating gives CASRRTTGSHEQYF.